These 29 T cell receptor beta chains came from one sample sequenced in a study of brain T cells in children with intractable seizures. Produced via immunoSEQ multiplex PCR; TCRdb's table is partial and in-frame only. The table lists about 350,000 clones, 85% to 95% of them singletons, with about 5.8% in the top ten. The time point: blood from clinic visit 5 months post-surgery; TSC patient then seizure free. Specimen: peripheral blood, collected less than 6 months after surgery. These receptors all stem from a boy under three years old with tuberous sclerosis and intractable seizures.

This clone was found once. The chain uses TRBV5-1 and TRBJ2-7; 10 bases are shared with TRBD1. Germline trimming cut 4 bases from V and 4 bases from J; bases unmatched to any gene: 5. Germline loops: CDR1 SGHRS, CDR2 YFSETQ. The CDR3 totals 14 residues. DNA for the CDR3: TGCGCCAGCAGCCCTGACAGGGGGCGGTACGAGCAGTACTTC. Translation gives CASSPDRGRYEQYF.

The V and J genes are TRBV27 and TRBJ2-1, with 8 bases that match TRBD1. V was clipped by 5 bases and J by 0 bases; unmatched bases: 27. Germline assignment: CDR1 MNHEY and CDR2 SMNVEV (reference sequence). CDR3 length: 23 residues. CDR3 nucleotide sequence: TGTGCCAGCAGTACCGTCCGCTCCCGTCAGGGGGCCCCGTTCCTAAGCTCCTACAATGAGCAGTTCTTC. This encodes CASSTVRSRQGAPFLSSYNEQFF.

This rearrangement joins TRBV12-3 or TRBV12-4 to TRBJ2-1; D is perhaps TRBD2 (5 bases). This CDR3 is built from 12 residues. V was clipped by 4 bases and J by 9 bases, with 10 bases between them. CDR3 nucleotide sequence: TGTGCCAGCAGTTCTACTAGGCTTGAGCAGTTCTTC. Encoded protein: CASSSTRLEQFF.

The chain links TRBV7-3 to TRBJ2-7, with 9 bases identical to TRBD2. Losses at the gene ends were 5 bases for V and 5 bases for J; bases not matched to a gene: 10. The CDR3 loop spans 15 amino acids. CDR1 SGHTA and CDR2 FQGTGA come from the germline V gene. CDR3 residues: CASSPICSGSHEQYF. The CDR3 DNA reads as TGTGCCAGCAGCCCGATATGTAGCGGGAGCCACGAGCAGTACTTC.

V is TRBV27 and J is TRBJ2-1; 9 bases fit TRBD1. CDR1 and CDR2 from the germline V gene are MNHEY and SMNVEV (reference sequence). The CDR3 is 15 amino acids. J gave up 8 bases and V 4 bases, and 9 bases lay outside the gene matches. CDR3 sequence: CASSSLGTGIDEQFF. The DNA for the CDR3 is TGTGCCAGCAGTTCCCTCGGGACAGGGATCGATGAGCAGTTCTTC.

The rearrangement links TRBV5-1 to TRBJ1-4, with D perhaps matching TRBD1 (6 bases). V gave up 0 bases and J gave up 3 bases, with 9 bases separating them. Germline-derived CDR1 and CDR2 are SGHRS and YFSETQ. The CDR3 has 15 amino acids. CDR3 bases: TGCGCCAGCAGCTTGGAGGCAGGGGCTAATGAAAAACTGTTTTTT. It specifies CASSLEAGANEKLFF.

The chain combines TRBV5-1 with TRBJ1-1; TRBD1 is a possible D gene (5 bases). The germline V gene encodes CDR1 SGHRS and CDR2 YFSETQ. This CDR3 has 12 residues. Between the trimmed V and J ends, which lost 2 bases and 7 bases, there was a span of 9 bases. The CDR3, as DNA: TGCGCCAGCAGCTTTAGGGACGGTGAAGCTTTCTTT. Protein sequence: CASSFRDGEAFF. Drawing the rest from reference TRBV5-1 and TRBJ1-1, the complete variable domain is KAGVTQTPRYLIKTRGQQVTLSCSPISGHRSVSWYQQTPGQGLQFLFEYFSETQRNKGNFPGRFSGRQFSNSRSEMNVSTLELGDSALYLCASSFRDGEAFFGQGTRLTVV.

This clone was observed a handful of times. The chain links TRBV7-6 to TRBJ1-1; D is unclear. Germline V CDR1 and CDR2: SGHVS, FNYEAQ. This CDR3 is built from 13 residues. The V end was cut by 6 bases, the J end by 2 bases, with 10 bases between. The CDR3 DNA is TGTGCCAGCAGTTTCCGACACAACACTGAAGCTTTCTTT. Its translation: CASSFRHNTEAFF.

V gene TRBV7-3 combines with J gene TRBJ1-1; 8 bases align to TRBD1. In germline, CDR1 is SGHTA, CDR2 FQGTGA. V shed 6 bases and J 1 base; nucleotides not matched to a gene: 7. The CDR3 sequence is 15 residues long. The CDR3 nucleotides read TGTGCCAGCAGAGAAACAGGGGGTCCGAACACTGAAGCTTTCTTT. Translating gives CASRETGGPNTEAFF.

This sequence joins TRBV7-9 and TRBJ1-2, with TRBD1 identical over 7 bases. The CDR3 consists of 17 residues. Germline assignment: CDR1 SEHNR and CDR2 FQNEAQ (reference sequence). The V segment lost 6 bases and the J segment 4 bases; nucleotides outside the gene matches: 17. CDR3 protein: CASRLTLFRQGSYGYTF. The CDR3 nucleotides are TGTGCCAGCAGGCTTACCCTCTTTAGACAGGGAAGCTATGGCTACACCTTC.

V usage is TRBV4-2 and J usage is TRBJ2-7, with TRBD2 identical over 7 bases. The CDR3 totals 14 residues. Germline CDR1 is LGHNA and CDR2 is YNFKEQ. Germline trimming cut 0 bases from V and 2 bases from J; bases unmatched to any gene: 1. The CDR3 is CASSQDRGAYEQYF. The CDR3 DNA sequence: TGTGCCAGCAGCCAAGATCGGGGGGCCTACGAGCAGTACTTC.

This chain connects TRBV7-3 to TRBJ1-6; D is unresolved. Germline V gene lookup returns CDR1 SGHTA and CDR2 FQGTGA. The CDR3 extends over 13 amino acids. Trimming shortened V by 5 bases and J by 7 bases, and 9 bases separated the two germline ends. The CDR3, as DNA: TGTGCCAGCAGCCTCGGACTGAATTCACCCCTCCACTTT. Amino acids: CASSLGLNSPLHF. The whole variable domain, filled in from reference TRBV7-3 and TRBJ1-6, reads GAGVSQTPSNKVTEKGKYVELRCDPISGHTALYWYRQSLGQGPEFLIYFQGTGAADDSGLPNDRFFAVRPEGSVSTLKIQRTERGDSAVYLCASSLGLNSPLHFGNGTRLTVT.

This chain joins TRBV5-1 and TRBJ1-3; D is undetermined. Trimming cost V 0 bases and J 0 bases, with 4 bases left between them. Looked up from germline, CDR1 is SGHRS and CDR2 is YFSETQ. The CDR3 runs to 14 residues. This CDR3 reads CASSLGDSGNTIYF. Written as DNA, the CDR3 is TGCGCCAGCAGCTTGGGGGACTCTGGAAACACCATATATTTT. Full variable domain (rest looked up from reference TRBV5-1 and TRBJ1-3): KAGVTQTPRYLIKTRGQQVTLSCSPISGHRSVSWYQQTPGQGLQFLFEYFSETQRNKGNFPGRFSGRQFSNSRSEMNVSTLELGDSALYLCASSLGDSGNTIYFGEGSWLTVV.

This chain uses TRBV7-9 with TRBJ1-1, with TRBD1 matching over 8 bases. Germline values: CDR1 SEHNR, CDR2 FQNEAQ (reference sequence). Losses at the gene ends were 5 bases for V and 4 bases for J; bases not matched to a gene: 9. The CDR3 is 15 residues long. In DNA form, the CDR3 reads TGTGCCAGCAGCCTAGGACAGGGCAGTATCACTGAAGCTTTCTTT. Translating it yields CASSLGQGSITEAFF.

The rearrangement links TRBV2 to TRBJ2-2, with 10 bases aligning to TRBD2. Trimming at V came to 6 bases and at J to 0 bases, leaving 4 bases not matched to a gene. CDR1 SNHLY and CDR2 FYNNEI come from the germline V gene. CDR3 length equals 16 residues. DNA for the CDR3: TGTGCCAGCAGCATTACTAGCGGGACGAACACCGGGGAGCTGTTTTTT. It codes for CASSITSGTNTGELFF.

This CDR3 reads CASSSSRVSGANVLTF. In nucleotides, the CDR3 is TGTGCCAGTAGTTCCTCCAGGGTCTCTGGGGCCAACGTCCTGACTTTC. The chain combines TRBV19 with TRBJ2-6; tentatively, D is TRBD1 (5 bases). This CDR3 is built from 16 residues. Germline CDR1 reads LNHDA; CDR2 reads SQIVND (reference sequence). V dropped 5 bases and J dropped 0 bases, with 11 bases sitting between them.

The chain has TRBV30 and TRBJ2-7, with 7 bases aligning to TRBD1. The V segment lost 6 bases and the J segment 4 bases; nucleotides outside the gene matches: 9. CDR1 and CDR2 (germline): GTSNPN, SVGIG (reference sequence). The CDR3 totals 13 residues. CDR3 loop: CACLRDSKYEQYF. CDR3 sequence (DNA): TGTGCCTGCCTGAGGGACAGTAAGTACGAGCAGTACTTC.

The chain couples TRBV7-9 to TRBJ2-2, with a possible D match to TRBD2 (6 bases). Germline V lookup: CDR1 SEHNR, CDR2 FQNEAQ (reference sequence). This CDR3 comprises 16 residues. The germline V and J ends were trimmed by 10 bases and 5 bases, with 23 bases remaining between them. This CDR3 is CAITGGDGLITGELFF. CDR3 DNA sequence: TGTGCCATCACCGGAGGGGACGGATTAATAACCGGGGAGCTGTTTTTT.

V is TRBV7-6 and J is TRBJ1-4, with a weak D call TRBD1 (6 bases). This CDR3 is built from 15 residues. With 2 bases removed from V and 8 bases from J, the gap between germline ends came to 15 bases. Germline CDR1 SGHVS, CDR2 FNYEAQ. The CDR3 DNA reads TGTGCCAGCAGCTTAATTCAGGGGTTAGGCGAAAAACTGTTTTTT. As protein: CASSLIQGLGEKLFF.

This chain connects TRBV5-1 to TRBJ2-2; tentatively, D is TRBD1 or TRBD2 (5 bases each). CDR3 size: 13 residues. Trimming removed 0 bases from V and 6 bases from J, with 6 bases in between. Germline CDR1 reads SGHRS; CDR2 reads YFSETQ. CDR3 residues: CASSLVGAGELFF. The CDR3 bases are TGCGCCAGCAGCTTGGTGGGGGCCGGGGAGCTGTTTTTT.

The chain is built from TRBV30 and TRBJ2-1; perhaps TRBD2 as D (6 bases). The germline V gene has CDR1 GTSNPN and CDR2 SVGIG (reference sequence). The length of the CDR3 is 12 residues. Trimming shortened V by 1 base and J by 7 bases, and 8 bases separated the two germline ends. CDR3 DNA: TGTGCCTGGAGTGGGGACTTTAATGAGCAGTTCTTC. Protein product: CAWSGDFNEQFF.

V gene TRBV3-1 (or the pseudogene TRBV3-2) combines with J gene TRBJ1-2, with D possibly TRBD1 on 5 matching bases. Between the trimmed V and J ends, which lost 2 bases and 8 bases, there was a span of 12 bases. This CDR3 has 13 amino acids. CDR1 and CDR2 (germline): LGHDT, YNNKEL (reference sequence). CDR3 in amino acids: CASSQLSGGGYTF. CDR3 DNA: TGTGCCAGCAGCCAACTAAGCGGGGGGGGCTACACCTTC.

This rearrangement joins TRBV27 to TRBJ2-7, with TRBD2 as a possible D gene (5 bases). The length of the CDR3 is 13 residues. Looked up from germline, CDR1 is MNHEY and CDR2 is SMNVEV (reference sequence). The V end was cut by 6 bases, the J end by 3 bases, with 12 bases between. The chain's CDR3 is CASRAATNYEQYF. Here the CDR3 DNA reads TGTGCCAGCAGGGCGGCGACTAACTACGAGCAGTACTTC.

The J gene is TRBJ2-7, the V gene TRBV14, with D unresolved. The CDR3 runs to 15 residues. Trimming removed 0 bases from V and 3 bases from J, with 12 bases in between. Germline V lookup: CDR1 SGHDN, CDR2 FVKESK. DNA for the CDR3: TGTGCCAGCAGCCAAGATTATCGACCCAGCTACGAGCAGTACTTC. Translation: CASSQDYRPSYEQYF. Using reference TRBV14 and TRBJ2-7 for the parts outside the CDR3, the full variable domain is EAGVTQFPSHSVIEKGQTVTLRCDPISGHDNLYWYRRVMGKEIKFLLHFVKESKQDESGMPNNRFLAERTGGTYSTLKVQPAELEDSGVYFCASSQDYRPSYEQYFGPGTRLTVT.

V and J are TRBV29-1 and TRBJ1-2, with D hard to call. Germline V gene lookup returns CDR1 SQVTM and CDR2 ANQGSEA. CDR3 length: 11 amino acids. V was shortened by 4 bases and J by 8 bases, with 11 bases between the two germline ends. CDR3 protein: CSVGNRPGYTF. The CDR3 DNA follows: TGCAGCGTTGGGAACCGACCGGGCTACACCTTC.

DNA of the CDR3: TGTGCCAGCAGCCAATCTGGGCAGGGTTATCAGCCCCAGCATTTT. Translation gives CASSQSGQGYQPQHF. The rearrangement links TRBV16 to TRBJ1-5; D is possibly TRBD1 (5 bases). This CDR3 spans 15 amino acids. The germline V gene has CDR1 KGHSY and CDR2 FQNENV. Trimming pared 0 bases from V and 5 bases from J, leaving 11 bases between.

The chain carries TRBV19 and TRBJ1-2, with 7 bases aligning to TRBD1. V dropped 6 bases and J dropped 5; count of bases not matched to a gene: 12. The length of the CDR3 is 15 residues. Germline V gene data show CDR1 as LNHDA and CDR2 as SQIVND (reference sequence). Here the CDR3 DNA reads TGTGCCAGTAGGACGCAACAGGGGAGGGATTATGGCTACACCTTC. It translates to CASRTQQGRDYGYTF.

The CDR3 sequence is CSVAAPYEQYF. The CDR3 nucleotides read TGCAGCGTTGCGGCCCCCTACGAGCAGTACTTC. The gene calls are TRBV29-1 and TRBJ2-7; D gene uncertain. Trimming left V 4 bases short and J 2 bases short, with 6 bases between. There are 11 residues in the CDR3. Germline loops: CDR1 SQVTM, CDR2 ANQGSEA.

The DNA of the CDR3 is TGTGCCAGTAGTATCGAGGTTTGGGGACCAACTAATGAAAAACTGTTTTTT. It encodes CASSIEVWGPTNEKLFF. The rearrangement joins TRBV19 to TRBJ1-4; the D gene is possibly TRBD1 (5 bases). Trimming pared 3 bases from V and 0 bases from J, leaving 14 bases between. CDR1 is LNHDA and CDR2 is SQIVND in the germline V gene (reference sequence). This CDR3 has 17 residues.